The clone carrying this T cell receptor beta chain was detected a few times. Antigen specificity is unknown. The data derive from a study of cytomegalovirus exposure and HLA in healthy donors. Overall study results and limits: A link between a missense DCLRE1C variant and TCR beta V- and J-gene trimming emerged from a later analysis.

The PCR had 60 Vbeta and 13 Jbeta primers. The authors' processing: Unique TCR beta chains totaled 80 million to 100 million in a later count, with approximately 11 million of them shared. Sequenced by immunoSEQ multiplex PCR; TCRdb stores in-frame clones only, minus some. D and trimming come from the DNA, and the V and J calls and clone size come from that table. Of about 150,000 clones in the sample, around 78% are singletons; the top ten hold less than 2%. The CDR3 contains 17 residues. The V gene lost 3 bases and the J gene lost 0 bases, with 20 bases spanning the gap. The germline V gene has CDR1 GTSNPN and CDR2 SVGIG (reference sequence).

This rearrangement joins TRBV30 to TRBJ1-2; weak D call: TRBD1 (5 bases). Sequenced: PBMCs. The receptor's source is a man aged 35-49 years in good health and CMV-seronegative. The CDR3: CAWSPDSATTSNYGYTF. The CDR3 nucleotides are TGTGCCTGGAGCCCAGACAGTGCCACTACCTCTAACTATGGCTACACCTTC.